These 3 T cell receptor beta chains were all obtained from the same sample, sequenced in a study of T cell responses to AZD1222 COVID-19 vaccine. Only in-frame clones appear in the TCRdb table, and some are missing; sequencing was by immunoSEQ multiplex PCR. Of more than 110,000 clones listed, 80% to 90% are singletons. The specimen was peripheral blood, collected on day 0 of AZD1222 vaccination. These receptors were taken from an adult in good health.

The sample holds one count of this clone. This chain uses TRBV29-1 with TRBJ2-1; TRBD1 matches 7 bases. The CDR3 is made up of 17 amino acids. From germline, CDR1 is SQVTM and CDR2 ANQGSEA. The V gene end was trimmed by 1 base and the J gene end by 6 bases; junction bases not matched to a gene: 15. The CDR3 reads CSVEGGLRGSLRNEQFF. CDR3 sequence (DNA): TGCAGCGTTGAAGGTGGCCTCAGGGGGTCTTTACGCAATGAGCAGTTCTTC.

The chain has TRBV10-3 and TRBJ1-2; TRBD1 is a possible D gene (6 bases). Trimming left V 11 bases short and J 4 bases short, with 11 bases between. CDR1 is ENHRY, CDR2 SYGVKD, per germline. There are 11 residues in the CDR3. The chain's CDR3 is CAAQGTYGYTF. CDR3 coding DNA: TGTGCCGCTCAGGGGACCTATGGCTACACCTTC.

The chain has TRBV3-1 (or the pseudogene TRBV3-2) and TRBJ1-2, with D unclear. This CDR3 is built from 14 residues. V was cut by 0 bases and J by 4 bases, with 9 bases left in between. The germline CDR1 and CDR2 sequences are LGHDT and YNNKEL (reference sequence). This chain's CDR3 is CASSQEGYGYGYTF. Here the CDR3 DNA reads TGTGCCAGCAGCCAAGAGGGTTACGGCTATGGCTACACCTTC.